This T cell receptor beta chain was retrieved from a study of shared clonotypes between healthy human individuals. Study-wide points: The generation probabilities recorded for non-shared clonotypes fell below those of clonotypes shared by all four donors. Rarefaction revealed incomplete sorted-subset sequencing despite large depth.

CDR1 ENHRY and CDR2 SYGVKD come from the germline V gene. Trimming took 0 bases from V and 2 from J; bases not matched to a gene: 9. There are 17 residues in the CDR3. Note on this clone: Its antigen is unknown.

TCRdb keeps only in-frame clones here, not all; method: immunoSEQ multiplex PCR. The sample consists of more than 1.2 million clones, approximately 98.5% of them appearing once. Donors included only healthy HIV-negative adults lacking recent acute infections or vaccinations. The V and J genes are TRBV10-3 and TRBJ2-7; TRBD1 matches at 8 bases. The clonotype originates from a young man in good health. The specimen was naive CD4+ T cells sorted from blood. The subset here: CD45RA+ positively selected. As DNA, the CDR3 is TGTGCCATCAGTGAGTCGACTCCGGGACAGGTAACCTACGAGCAGTACTTC. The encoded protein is CAISESTPGQVTYEQYF.